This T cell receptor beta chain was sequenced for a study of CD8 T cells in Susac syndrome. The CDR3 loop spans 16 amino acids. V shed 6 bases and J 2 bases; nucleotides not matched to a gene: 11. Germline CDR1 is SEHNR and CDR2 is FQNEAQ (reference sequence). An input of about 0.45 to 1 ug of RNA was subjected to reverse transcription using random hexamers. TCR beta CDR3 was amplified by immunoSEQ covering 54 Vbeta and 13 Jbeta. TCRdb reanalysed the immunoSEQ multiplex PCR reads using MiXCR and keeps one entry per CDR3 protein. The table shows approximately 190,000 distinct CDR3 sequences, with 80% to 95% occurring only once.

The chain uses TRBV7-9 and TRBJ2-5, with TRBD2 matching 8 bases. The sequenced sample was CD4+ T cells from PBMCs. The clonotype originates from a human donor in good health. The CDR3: CASRWGVLAEQETQYF. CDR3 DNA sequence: TGTGCCAGCAGATGGGGTGTACTAGCGGAACAAGAGACCCAGTACTTC.